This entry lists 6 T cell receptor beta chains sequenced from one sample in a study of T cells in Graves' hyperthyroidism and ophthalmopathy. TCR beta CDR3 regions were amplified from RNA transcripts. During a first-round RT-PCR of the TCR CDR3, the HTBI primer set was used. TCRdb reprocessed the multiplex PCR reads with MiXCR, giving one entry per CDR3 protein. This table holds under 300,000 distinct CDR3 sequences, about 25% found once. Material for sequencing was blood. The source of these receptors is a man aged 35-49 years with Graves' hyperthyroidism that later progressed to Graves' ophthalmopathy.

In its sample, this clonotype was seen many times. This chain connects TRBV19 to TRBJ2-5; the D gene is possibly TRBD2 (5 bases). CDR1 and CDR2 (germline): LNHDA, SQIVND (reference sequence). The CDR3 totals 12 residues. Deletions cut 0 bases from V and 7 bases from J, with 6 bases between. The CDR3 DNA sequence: TGTGCCAGTAGTATAGATCGGGGGACCCAGTACTTC. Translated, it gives CASSIDRGTQYF. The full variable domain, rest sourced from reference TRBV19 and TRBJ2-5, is DGGITQSPKYLFRKEGQNVTLSCEQNLNHDAMYWYRQDPGQGLRLIYYSQIVNDFQKGDIAEGYSVSREKKESFPLTVTSAQKNPTAFYLCASSIDRGTQYFGPGTRLLVL.

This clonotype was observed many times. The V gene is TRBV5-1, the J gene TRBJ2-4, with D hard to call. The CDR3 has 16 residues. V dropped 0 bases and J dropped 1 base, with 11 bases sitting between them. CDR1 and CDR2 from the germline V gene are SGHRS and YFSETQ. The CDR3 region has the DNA TGCGCCAGCAGCTTGGATGCAGGAGCGGCCAAAAACATTCAGTACTTC. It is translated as CASSLDAGAAKNIQYF.

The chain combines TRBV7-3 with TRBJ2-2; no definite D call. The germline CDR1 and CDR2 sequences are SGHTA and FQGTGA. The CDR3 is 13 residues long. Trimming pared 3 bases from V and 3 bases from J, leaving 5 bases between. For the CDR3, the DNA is TGTGCCAGCAGCTTGACTTACACCGGGGAGCTGTTTTTT. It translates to CASSLTYTGELFF. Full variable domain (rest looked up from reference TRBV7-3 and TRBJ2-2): GAGVSQTPSNKVTEKGKYVELRCDPISGHTALYWYRQSLGQGPEFLIYFQGTGAADDSGLPNDRFFAVRPEGSVSTLKIQRTERGDSAVYLCASSLTYTGELFFGEGSRLTVL.

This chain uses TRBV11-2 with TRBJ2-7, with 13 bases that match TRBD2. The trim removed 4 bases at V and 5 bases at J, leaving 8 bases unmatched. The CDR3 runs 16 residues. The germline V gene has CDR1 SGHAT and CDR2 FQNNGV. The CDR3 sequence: CASSSGLAGTFHEQYF. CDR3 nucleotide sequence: TGTGCCAGCAGCTCGGGACTAGCGGGAACTTTCCACGAGCAGTACTTC.

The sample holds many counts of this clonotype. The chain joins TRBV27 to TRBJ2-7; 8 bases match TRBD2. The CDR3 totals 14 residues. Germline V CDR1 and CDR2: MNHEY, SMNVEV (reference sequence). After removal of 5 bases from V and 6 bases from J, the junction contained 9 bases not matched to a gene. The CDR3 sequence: CASSLKREWFEQYF. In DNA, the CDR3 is TGTGCCAGCAGTCTAAAGCGGGAGTGGTTCGAGCAGTACTTC.

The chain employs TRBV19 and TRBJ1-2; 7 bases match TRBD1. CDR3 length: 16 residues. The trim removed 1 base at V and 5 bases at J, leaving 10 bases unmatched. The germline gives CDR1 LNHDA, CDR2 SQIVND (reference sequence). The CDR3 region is CASSIGGAGGTYGYTF. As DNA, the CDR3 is TGTGCCAGTAGTATAGGTGGGGCAGGGGGAACTTATGGCTACACCTTC.